This T cell receptor (beta chain) was profiled in a study of radiation and T cells in renal cell carcinoma. Whole-study findings and limits: Top tumor clonotypes rose in blood 2 weeks post-radiation, then contracted.

Described time point: blood 4 weeks post-SBRT, at nephrectomy. The treatment denotes: 15 Gy SBRT to primary tumor, nephrectomy 4 weeks later. Nephrectomy followed 15 Gy stereotactic body radiation by 4 weeks. As to this clone: The antigen is undetermined.

Clones were read by immunoSEQ multiplex PCR, and TCRdb kept only the in-frame ones, dropping some. The repertoire holds about 150,000 clones, with 75% to 90% as singletons. The CDR3 length is 15 residues. Germline assignment: CDR1 LNHDA and CDR2 SQIVND (reference sequence). V lost 4 bases to trimming and J lost 4 bases, with 16 bases between them. This TCR came from a woman between 50 and 59 years old with renal cell carcinoma. The gene calls are TRBV19 and TRBJ1-1; D is possibly TRBD1 (5 bases). The material sequenced was blood, taken from a patient whose treatment included radiotherapy and nephrectomy. CDR3 DNA: TGTGCCAGTAGTACCCGGGGGGTTGGGGGCACTGAAGCTTTCTTT. This translates into CASSTRGVGGTEAFF.